This is a list of T cell receptor beta chains from one sample in a study of shared clonotypes between healthy human individuals. Clones were sequenced by immunoSEQ multiplex PCR, and TCRdb holds only the in-frame ones, with some missing. The data hold some 900,000 clones, with approximately 80% observed a single time. The specimen sequenced was memory CD4+ T cells sorted from blood. The receptors originated from a man aged 18 to 30 in good health. Both conserved end residues are part of each CDR3. Fields, in order: clone size, V gene, J gene, D gene, CDR3 length, CDR3 protein, CDR3 DNA. A D gene is named only where the DNA matches it firmly. Clone size is not always given. Where it is, it says once, few, many or a class for expanded clones.

-	TRBV4-1	TRBJ2-3	-	13	CASSQGITDTQYF	TGCGCCAGCAGCCAAGGGATTACAGATACGCAGTATTTT
-	TRBV5-1	TRBJ2-1	-	16	CASSLITGKSYNEQFF	TGCGCCAGCAGCTTAATAACGGGGAAGTCCTACAATGAGCAGTTCTTC
-	TRBV5-1	TRBJ1-2	-	13	CASSLDVSRGYTF	TGCGCCAGCAGCTTGGATGTTTCCCGCGGCTACACCTTC
-	TRBV11-2	TRBJ1-5	-	14	CASSLDQGNQPQHF	TGTGCCAGCAGCTTAGATCAGGGAAATCAGCCCCAGCATTTT
-	TRBV11-3	TRBJ2-2	-	14	CASSKGASTGELFF	TGTGCCAGCAGTAAAGGGGCGAGTACCGGGGAGCTGTTTTTT
-	TRBV7-6	TRBJ1-2	TRBD1	13	CASSTRTGKGYTF	TGTGCCAGCAGCACGCGGACAGGGAAAGGCTACACCTTC
-	TRBV4-3	TRBJ2-7	-	15	CASSQAQGGNYEQYF	TGCGCCAGCAGCCAAGCGCAGGGGGGGAACTACGAGCAGTACTTC
-	TRBV5-1	TRBJ2-1	TRBD2	15	CASSLSLAVYNEQFF	TGCGCCAGCAGCTTGAGCCTAGCGGTTTACAATGAGCAGTTCTTC
-	TRBV5-1	TRBJ2-1	TRBD2	16	CASSLGALAGNNEQFF	TGCGCCAGCAGCTTGGGGGCACTAGCGGGCAACAATGAGCAGTTCTTC
-	TRBV7-2	TRBJ2-7	-	16	CASSSTSDEGRGEQYF	TGTGCCAGCAGCTCCACCTCAGATGAGGGACGAGGAGAGCAGTACTTC
few	TRBV5-1	TRBJ2-3	TRBD2	14	CASTSGDSTDTQYF	TGCGCCAGCACTAGCGGGGATAGCACAGATACGCAGTATTTT
few	TRBV2	TRBJ1-6	TRBD1	13	CASIVQGNSPLHF	TGTGCCAGCATTGTACAGGGGAATTCACCCCTCCACTTT
-	TRBV6-6	TRBJ2-7	TRBD1	13	CASSYGTVYEQYF	TGTGCCAGCAGTTACGGGACAGTCTACGAGCAGTACTTC
-	TRBV6-1	TRBJ2-1	-	16	CASSDRVTPPYNEQFF	TGTGCCAGCAGTGACCGGGTAACCCCCCCCTACAATGAGCAGTTCTTC
-	TRBV11-2	TRBJ2-7	-	13	CASSLTRVGEQYF	TGTGCCAGCAGCCTAACACGGGTCGGAGAGCAGTACTTC
-	TRBV18	TRBJ1-5	-	15	CASSPPGTGNQPQHF	TGTGCCAGCTCACCTCCCGGGACCGGCAATCAGCCCCAGCATTTT
-	TRBV9	TRBJ1-1	TRBD1	16	CASSYGQGVENTEAFF	TGTGCCAGCAGTTACGGACAGGGGGTTGAGAACACTGAAGCTTTCTTT
-	TRBV19	TRBJ1-5	-	15	CASSIGGGGNQPQHF	TGTGCCAGTAGTATAGGAGGGGGAGGCAATCAGCCCCAGCATTTT
-	TRBV19	TRBJ2-5	-	14	CASKGPGDQETQYF	TGTGCCAGTAAGGGACCGGGGGACCAAGAGACCCAGTACTTC
-	TRBV12-5	TRBJ2-7	-	14	CASASPGRFYEQYF	TGTGCTAGTGCATCCCCAGGGCGGTTCTACGAGCAGTACTTC
-	TRBV6-5	TRBJ2-7	-	13	CASSRKPDYEQYF	TGTGCCAGCAGTAGAAAGCCCGATTACGAGCAGTACTTC
-	TRBV9	TRBJ1-3	-	14	CASSVAVAGNTIYF	TGTGCCAGCAGCGTAGCCGTCGCCGGAAACACCATATATTTT
-	TRBV5-1	TRBJ2-6	-	16	CASSLALGAGANVLTF	TGCGCCAGCAGCTTGGCCCTAGGGGCTGGGGCCAACGTCCTGACTTTC
-	TRBV30	TRBJ2-3	TRBD2	15	CAWSTLAGDIHTQYF	TGTGCCTGGTCAACACTAGCGGGTGACATACATACGCAGTATTTT
-	TRBV18	TRBJ1-1	-	16	CASSLGTGGSNTEAFF	TGTGCCAGCTCACTGGGGACGGGAGGAAGTAACACTGAAGCTTTCTTT
-	TRBV6-5	TRBJ1-1	-	13	CASSPRRGAEAFF	TGTGCCAGCAGTCCAAGGAGGGGGGCTGAAGCTTTCTTT
many	TRBV5-8	TRBJ2-7	TRBD2	13	CASSWTGGYEQYF	TGTGCCAGCAGCTGGACGGGGGGCTACGAGCAGTACTTC
-	TRBV10-3	TRBJ1-1	-	12	CAISDRYTEAFF	TGTGCCATCAGTGACAGGTACACTGAAGCTTTCTTT
-	TRBV2	TRBJ1-1	-	12	CASKGDGTEAFF	TGTGCCAGCAAGGGGGACGGCACTGAAGCTTTCTTT
-	TRBV6-6	TRBJ2-1	-	16	CASSYSGLHSYNEQFF	TGTGCCAGCAGTTACTCCGGGTTGCACTCCTACAATGAGCAGTTCTTC
-	TRBV12-2	TRBJ2-7	-	12	CASRLTGHEQYF	TGTGCAAGTCGCTTAACCGGGCACGAGCAGTACTTC
-	TRBV9	TRBJ2-5	TRBD2	17	CASSVGSSGSLAETQYF	TGTGCCAGCAGCGTCGGCTCTAGCGGGAGTCTGGCAGAGACCCAGTACTTC
-	TRBV27	TRBJ2-3	-	16	CASSARLVRGTDTQYF	TGTGCCAGCAGTGCTCGACTAGTCCGTGGGACAGATACGCAGTATTTT
-	TRBV6-5	TRBJ1-6	TRBD1	15	CASSYSRTGTSPLHF	TGTGCCAGCAGTTACTCGAGGACAGGGACTTCACCCCTCCACTTT
-	TRBV28	TRBJ1-2	-	14	CASRKGPWDYGYTF	TGTGCCAGCAGGAAAGGGCCTTGGGACTATGGCTACACCTTC
-	TRBV6-1	TRBJ1-1	-	11	CASGEAGKAFF	TGTGCCAGCGGAGAGGCAGGGAAGGCTTTCTTT
-	TRBV14	TRBJ2-7	-	17	CASSQDSTSAGAYEQYF	TGTGCCAGCAGCCAAGATAGTACATCGGCGGGCGCCTACGAGCAGTACTTC
once	TRBV29-1	TRBJ1-5	TRBD1	15	CSVGLGGDRDQPQHF	TGCAGCGTTGGCCTCGGAGGGGACAGGGATCAGCCCCAGCATTTT
-	TRBV5-1	TRBJ2-2	TRBD1	16	CASRPPGQGNTGELFF	TGCGCCAGCAGGCCCCCGGGACAGGGGAACACCGGGGAGCTGTTTTTT
-	TRBV6-6	TRBJ2-7	-	15	CASSPRAAGASEQYF	TGTGCCAGCAGTCCCCGGGCGGCAGGGGCCTCCGAGCAGTACTTC
-	TRBV2	TRBJ1-5	-	13	CASSEQRRQPQHF	TGTGCCAGCAGTGAGCAGAGGCGGCAGCCCCAGCATTTT
-	TRBV30	TRBJ2-3	TRBD2	17	CAWSATGAGGSKGTQYF	TGTGCCTGGAGTGCTACAGGAGCGGGAGGATCCAAGGGTACGCAGTATTTT
-	TRBV18	TRBJ2-2	-	13	CASSDGNTGELFF	TGTGCCAGCTCGGACGGGAACACCGGGGAGCTGTTTTTT